This record covers a single T cell receptor beta chain. Antigen: not known. This CDR3 is 13 amino acids long. CDR1 is SGHRS and CDR2 is YFSETQ in the germline V gene. The germline V and J ends were trimmed by 4 bases and 7 bases, with 14 bases remaining between them. The data were obtained in a study of T cell responses to AZD1222 COVID-19 vaccine. Study-wide results and limits: Most donors were white British, females outnumbered males, and clonal diversity was possibly underestimated.

Method: immunoSEQ multiplex PCR; TCRdb's copy keeps in-frame clones and lacks some. The data contain roughly 80,000 clones, about 90% of them singletons. The rearrangement uses TRBV5-1 and TRBJ1-1; tentative D call: TRBD1 (6 bases). This sequence originates from an adult who received the AZD1222 COVID-19 vaccine. Material: peripheral blood, obtained 28 days after the second AZD1222 dose. The CDR3 bases are TGCGCCAGCAGCACGAGCGGGGGCGATGAAGCTTTCTTT. It is translated as CASSTSGGDEAFF.